These 15 T cell receptor beta chains share one sample of origin, sequenced in a study of shared clonotypes between healthy human individuals. TCRdb keeps only in-frame clones here, not all; method: immunoSEQ multiplex PCR. Of 1.5 million to 1.9 million clones listed, under 99% are singletons. Sequencing input: naive CD4+ T cells sorted from blood. Noted subset: CD45RA+ positively selected. Receptor source: a man aged 30 to 45 in good health.

The chain is built from TRBV5-4 and TRBJ2-7, with D hard to call. Per the germline V gene, CDR1 is SGHNT and CDR2 is YYREEE (reference sequence). V shed 3 bases and J shed 5 bases, with 9 bases lying between them. The length of the CDR3 is 12 residues. The CDR3 DNA sequence: TGTGCCAGCAGCTCGACATCCCACGAGCAGTACTTC. Encoded protein: CASSSTSHEQYF.

This sequence joins TRBV5-1 and TRBJ2-7, with D perhaps matching TRBD1 (6 bases). Germline lookup yields CDR1 SGHRS and CDR2 YFSETQ. This CDR3 has 14 residues. The V gene lost 3 bases and the J gene lost 2 bases, with 12 bases spanning the gap. Written as DNA, the CDR3 is TGCGCCAGCAGCTCGACAGGTGAGCCCTACGAGCAGTACTTC. Amino acids: CASSSTGEPYEQYF. The whole variable domain, remainder taken from reference TRBV5-1 and TRBJ2-7, is KAGVTQTPRYLIKTRGQQVTLSCSPISGHRSVSWYQQTPGQGLQFLFEYFSETQRNKGNFPGRFSGRQFSNSRSEMNVSTLELGDSALYLCASSSTGEPYEQYFGPGTRLTVT.

The chain combines TRBV20-1 with TRBJ2-5, with a tentative D call TRBD2 (6 bases). This CDR3 contains 11 residues. Germline V CDR1 and CDR2: DFQATT, SNEGSKA (reference sequence). DNA of the CDR3: TGCACCGCGGGACCTGGGGAGACCCAGTACTTC. Encoded protein: CTAGPGETQYF.

The chain has TRBV15 and TRBJ1-2; possible D gene TRBD1, 5 bases. V dropped 3 bases and J dropped 6 bases, with 17 bases sitting between them. CDR1 and CDR2 from the germline V gene are LNHNV and YYDKDF (reference sequence). The CDR3 is made up of 15 amino acids. The CDR3 here is CATSSRYGGFNGYTF. In DNA, the CDR3 is TGTGCCACCAGCAGCCGTTACGGGGGATTCAATGGCTACACCTTC.

Only one count was recorded for this clone. The rearrangement joins TRBV18 to TRBJ2-2, with a weak D call TRBD2 (5 bases). Trimming shortened V by 2 bases and J by 1 base, and 14 bases separated the two germline ends. This CDR3 has 17 residues. Germline-derived CDR1 and CDR2 are KGHSH and LQKENI. In DNA, the CDR3 is TGTGCCAGCTCACCATTAAACTTTCGGGGGAACACCGGGGAGCTGTTTTTT. It is translated as CASSPLNFRGNTGELFF.

The rearrangement uses TRBV7-6 and TRBJ2-7; D is unclear. V lost 8 bases and J lost 2, with 16 bases in between. This CDR3 is built from 14 residues. CDR1 is SGHVS and CDR2 is FNYEAQ in the germline V gene. The CDR3 is CASSPTSTTYEQYF. The CDR3 DNA reads as TGTGCCAGCTCCCCTACCAGTACGACCTACGAGCAGTACTTC.

This chain links TRBV5-4 with TRBJ2-1; 8 bases map to TRBD1. Germline loops: CDR1 SGHNT, CDR2 YYREEE (reference sequence). After removal of 0 bases from V and 3 bases from J, the junction contained 8 bases not matched to a gene. The CDR3 runs 17 residues. The CDR3 here is CASSLGQGTQFYNEQFF. CDR3 DNA: TGTGCCAGCAGCTTGGGACAGGGGACACAGTTCTACAATGAGCAGTTCTTC. Combining the CDR3 with reference TRBV5-4 and TRBJ2-1 gives the whole variable domain ETGVTQSPTHLIKTRGQQVTLRCSSQSGHNTVSWYQQALGQGPQFIFQYYREEENGRGNFPPRFSGLQFPNYSSELNVNALELDDSALYLCASSLGQGTQFYNEQFFGPGTRLTVL.

The chain couples TRBV19 to TRBJ2-3; unclear D gene. V was clipped by 7 bases and J by 4 bases, with 6 bases between them. The CDR3 is made up of 11 amino acids. CDR1 LNHDA and CDR2 SQIVND come from the germline V gene (reference sequence). The CDR3 nucleotides read TGTGCCAGTACAGAGTCAGATACGCAGTATTTT. Amino acid sequence: CASTESDTQYF.

The chain links TRBV5-1 to TRBJ2-2; possible D gene TRBD1, 6 bases. The V and J ends lost 3 bases and 5 bases respectively, with 14 bases between them. CDR3 size: 15 residues. The germline V gene encodes CDR1 SGHRS and CDR2 YFSETQ. The CDR3 region is CASSSTGQGTGELFF. In nucleotides, the CDR3 is TGCGCCAGCAGCTCAACGGGACAAGGGACCGGGGAGCTGTTTTTT.

The gene calls are TRBV9 and TRBJ2-6; D is uncertain. Trimming removed 0 bases from V and 0 bases from J, with 4 bases in between. Germline-derived CDR1 and CDR2 are SGDLS and YYNGEE. The CDR3 spans 15 residues. CDR3 bases: TGTGCCAGCAGCGTAGCACTCTCTGGGGCCAACGTCCTGACTTTC. Its protein is CASSVALSGANVLTF.

CDR3 nucleotide sequence: TGTGCCAGCAGCATCTCCAGCGTAATGAACACTGAAGCTTTCTTT. It translates to CASSISSVMNTEAFF. The gene calls are TRBV9 and TRBJ1-1; D call uncertain. CDR1 and CDR2 from the germline V gene are SGDLS and YYNGEE. The ends were cut back, 4 bases at V and 0 bases at J, with 13 bases in the middle. This CDR3 comprises 15 residues.

The rearrangement links TRBV28 to TRBJ1-2; D gene uncertain. Trimming stripped 4 bases from V and 5 bases from J, with 11 bases between. Germline V gene lookup returns CDR1 MDHEN and CDR2 SYDVKM. CDR3 length: 13 amino acids. CDR3 sequence reads: CASSSPPAYGYTF. DNA of the CDR3: TGTGCCAGCAGTTCGCCCCCCGCGTATGGCTACACCTTC.

The chain uses TRBV5-3 and TRBJ1-3; no definite D call. TRBV5-3 is known as an ORF, though its function is uncertain. CDR3 length equals 16 residues. The ends were cut back, 1 base at V and 2 bases at J, with 13 bases in the middle. This CDR3 is CARSLRAERPGNTIYF. Here the CDR3 DNA reads TGTGCCAGAAGCTTGAGAGCAGAACGCCCTGGAAACACCATATATTTT.

The chain couples TRBV9 to TRBJ2-1, with 10 bases fitting TRBD2. Germline assignment: CDR1 SGDLS and CDR2 YYNGEE. The CDR3 consists of 15 residues. Trimming at V came to 3 bases and at J to 10 bases, leaving 10 bases not matched to a gene. This CDR3 reads CASSAQTTSGSEQFF. The CDR3 DNA follows: TGTGCCAGCAGCGCCCAGACGACTAGCGGGTCCGAGCAGTTCTTC.

This rearrangement joins TRBV11-2 to TRBJ2-3; TRBD1 might be the D (6 bases). The CDR3 totals 13 residues. The germline V gene encodes CDR1 SGHAT and CDR2 FQNNGV. Between the trimmed V and J ends, which lost 5 bases and 9 bases, there was a span of 15 bases. Here the CDR3 DNA reads TGTGCCAGCAGCCCTCGACAGGCGTACACGCAGTATTTT. Protein: CASSPRQAYTQYF. Together with reference TRBV11-2 and TRBJ2-3, the CDR3 gives the full variable domain: EAGVAQSPRYKIIEKRQSVAFWCNPISGHATLYWYQQILGQGPKLLIQFQNNGVVDDSQLPKDRFSAERLKGVDSTLKIQPAKLEDSAVYLCASSPRQAYTQYFGPGTRLTVL.